This is a list of T cell receptor beta chains from one sample in a study of shared clonotypes between healthy human individuals. Sequencing used immunoSEQ multiplex PCR; TCRdb keeps in-frame clones, though not all of them. The sample includes under 1,900,000 clones, 98% of them seen just once. Sequencing used naive CD4+ T cells sorted from blood. The receptors derive from a man aged 25-45 years in good health. Both conserved end residues are part of each CDR3. D genes are given only for firm matches.

d_call j_call v_call cdr3_aa cdr3_nt
TRBD1 TRBJ2-7 TRBV25-1 CASTRGQGAYEQYF TGTGCCAGCACCAGGGGGCAGGGGGCCTACGAGCAGTACTTC
- TRBJ2-5 TRBV9 CASSTLYQETQYF TGTGCCAGCAGCACCCTGTACCAAGAGACCCAGTACTTC
TRBD2 TRBJ2-3 TRBV5-1 CASSSLAGVDTQYF TGCGCCAGCAGCTCCTTAGCGGGAGTTGATACGCAGTATTTT
TRBD1 TRBJ2-7 TRBV7-9 CASNEYRGTGGFRDEQYF TGTGCCAGCAACGAATATCGAGGGACAGGGGGCTTTCGCGACGAGCAGTACTTC
- TRBJ1-2 TRBV7-9 CASSDTRTYGYTF TGTGCCAGCAGCGATACCAGGACCTATGGCTACACCTTC
- TRBJ1-1 TRBV29-1 CSVNSPGLNTEAFF TGCAGCGTCAATTCTCCGGGGCTAAACACTGAAGCTTTCTTT
- TRBJ1-1 TRBV7-9 CASSLPGSTNTEAFF TGTGCCAGCAGCTTGCCGGGATCCACAAACACTGAAGCTTTCTTT
- TRBJ2-2 TRBV5-5 CASSLAIPNTGELFF TGTGCCAGCAGCTTGGCCATACCGAACACCGGGGAGCTGTTTTTT
TRBD2 TRBJ2-1 TRBV7-8 CASSLVALAGANEQFF TGTGCCAGCAGCTTAGTAGCACTAGCGGGAGCGAATGAGCAGTTCTTC
- TRBJ1-2 TRBV15 CATSAGDYGYTF TGTGCCACCAGCGCAGGGGACTATGGCTACACCTTC
- TRBJ2-7 TRBV28 CASSLAGYEQYF TGTGCCAGCAGTTTAGCGGGATACGAGCAGTACTTC
TRBD2 TRBJ2-1 TRBV15 CATSRKAGGPSFTYNEQFF TGTGCCACCAGCAGAAAAGCGGGAGGGCCCTCGTTTACCTACAATGAGCAGTTCTTC
- TRBJ1-5 TRBV18 CASSPGIIQGLQPQHF TGTGCCAGCTCACCAGGGATAATACAGGGTCTTCAGCCCCAGCATTTT
TRBD1 TRBJ2-7 TRBV19 CASSKRTGGEQYF TGTGCCAGTAGCAAACGGACAGGGGGCGAGCAGTACTTC
- TRBJ1-5 TRBV18 CASSPFGRGGNQPQHF TGTGCCAGCTCACCATTCGGCAGGGGAGGCAATCAGCCCCAGCATTTT
- TRBJ2-7 TRBV4-1 CASSPLVGVAYEQYF TGCGCCAGCAGCCCCCTCGTGGGGGTAGCCTACGAGCAGTACTTC